This note documents a single T cell receptor (beta chain) sequence. Its antigen remains unknown. CDR1 is KGHSH and CDR2 is LQKENI in the germline V gene. CDR3 length equals 14 residues. Trimming cost V 4 bases and J 8 bases, with 17 bases left between them. Measured with immunoSEQ multiplex PCR; TCRdb has only the in-frame clones, and not every one. This sample has almost 70,000 clones; 86% occur once, and the top ten carry nearly 8.5%. The sample originates from a study of OX40 agonist ivuxolimab in advanced cancers. For the study at large: Ivuxolimab, which is an agonistic anti-OX40 (CD134) antibody, was administered to the patients. Every patient in dose escalation had hepatocellular carcinoma, melanoma, renal cell or head and neck cancer. In three patients, partial responses were observed, one with hepatocellular carcinoma and two with cutaneous melanoma.

Study outcomes and limitations: The CD4+ and CD8+ T cells in the blood had expanded clonally by week 6 at 0.1 to 3.0 mg/kg.

The source was CD4+ or CD8+ T cells sorted from blood, collected in a trial of the OX40 agonist ivuxolimab. The V gene is TRBV18, the J gene TRBJ1-2; D uncertain. The TCR originated in an adult with an advanced solid tumor such as melanoma, head and neck, liver or kidney cancer. DNA for the CDR3: TGTGCCAGCTCACTTGGGTTCGTCGGATGGGGCTACACCTTC. Amino acid sequence: CASSLGFVGWGYTF.